This entry lists 19 T cell receptor beta chains sequenced from one sample in a study of PD-1 blockade in classical Hodgkin lymphoma. Assay used: immunoSEQ multiplex PCR; TCRdb lists only in-frame clones, some missing. The sample has 90,000 to 120,000 clones, roughly 87% seen once. Every one of the patients relapsed after autologous stem cell transplantation (brentuximab vedotin exposure was variable). Material: peripheral blood mononuclear cells (PBMCs), obtained before the second cycle of nivolumab. The receptor set was obtained from a human donor with classical Hodgkin lymphoma.

This chain connects TRBV6-4 to TRBJ2-1; TRBD2 agrees at 7 bases. The CDR3 has 14 amino acids. Germline CDR1 reads MRHNA; CDR2 reads SNTAGT. V lost 4 bases, J lost 9 bases, and 9 bases stayed unmatched. CDR3 nucleotides: TGTGCCAGCAGTGGCGGACTAGACTCCCGTGAGCAGTTCTTC. Translated: CASSGGLDSREQFF.

The chain carries TRBV7-6 and TRBJ1-1, with D unclear. The length of the CDR3 is 11 residues. With 5 bases removed from V and 5 bases from J, the gap between germline ends came to 6 bases. Germline V CDR1 and CDR2: SGHVS, FNYEAQ. In DNA form, the CDR3 reads TGTGCCAGCAGCGCTGGGACTGAAGCTTTCTTT. Amino acids: CASSAGTEAFF.

The chain carries TRBV28 and TRBJ2-7; 7 bases align to TRBD1. The germline V gene encodes CDR1 MDHEN and CDR2 SYDVKM. The J segment lost 6 bases and the V segment lost 7 bases, leaving 6 bases of the junction unmatched. The CDR3 is 12 amino acids. The CDR3: CASNDRAVEQYF. The DNA of the CDR3 is TGTGCCAGCAACGACAGGGCGGTCGAGCAGTACTTC. Based on the CDR3 plus reference TRBV28 and TRBJ2-7, the full variable domain is DVKVTQSSRYLVKRTGEKVFLECVQDMDHENMFWYRQDPGLGLRLIYFSYDVKMKEKGDIPEGYSVSREKKERFSLILESASTNQTSMYLCASNDRAVEQYFGPGTRLTVT.

This chain links TRBV12-5 with TRBJ2-1, with D perhaps matching TRBD1 (7 bases). Germline V CDR1 and CDR2: LGHNT, FRNRAP. CDR3 length: 17 amino acids. The germline V and J ends were trimmed by 7 bases and 0 bases, with 19 bases remaining between them. CDR3 residues: CASAVAGTAPSYNEQFF. Written as DNA, the CDR3 is TGTGCTAGTGCCGTTGCGGGGACAGCTCCCTCCTACAATGAGCAGTTCTTC.

This clone appeared once. The chain couples TRBV29-1 to TRBJ1-1, with D perhaps TRBD1 (6 bases). The length of the CDR3 is 14 residues. V was cut by 1 base and J by 2 bases, with 11 bases left in between. Germline V gene data show CDR1 as SQVTM and CDR2 as ANQGSEA. CDR3 DNA sequence: TGCAGCGTTGAAGTCGTCAGGGGAAACACTGAAGCTTTCTTT. It translates to CSVEVVRGNTEAFF.

The gene calls are TRBV29-1 and TRBJ2-3; TRBD2 matches at 12 bases. The V segment lost 8 bases and the J segment 2 bases; nucleotides outside the gene matches: 5. The germline V gene encodes CDR1 SQVTM and CDR2 ANQGSEA. The CDR3 runs 14 residues. The CDR3, as DNA: TGCAGCAACCGACTAGCGGGAGTCACAGATACGCAGTATTTT. Amino acids: CSNRLAGVTDTQYF.

This chain connects TRBV6-5 to TRBJ2-1; TRBD2 matches at 9 bases. V lost 0 bases and J lost 2; bases outside the gene matches: 2. CDR3 length: 16 residues. Germline CDR1 and CDR2: MNHEY and SVGAGI. The CDR3, as DNA: TGTGCCAGCAGTTACTCTCGCGGGAGGGCCTACAATGAGCAGTTCTTC. Its translation: CASSYSRGRAYNEQFF.

The chain uses TRBV28 and TRBJ1-4, with D perhaps TRBD1 (6 bases). V was pared by 4 bases and J by 2 bases, with 20 bases between. CDR1 and CDR2 (germline): MDHEN, SYDVKM. This CDR3 is 18 amino acids long. CDR3 DNA sequence: TGTGCCAGCAGTTCCAAAAGGGGGAGCTTGGCGACTAATGAAAAACTGTTTTTT. Protein: CASSSKRGSLATNEKLFF.

This clone was picked up one time. The J gene is TRBJ1-1, the V gene TRBV5-6, with D unresolved. The germline gives CDR1 SGHDT, CDR2 YYEEEE. V was trimmed by 4 bases and J by 1 base, leaving 11 bases between them. The CDR3 sequence is 14 residues long. The CDR3 nucleotides are TGTGCCAGCAGCCAACACCAAGAGAACACTGAAGCTTTCTTT. Encoded protein: CASSQHQENTEAFF.

The chain is built from TRBV11-2 and TRBJ1-1; 7 nucleotides line up with TRBD1. The CDR3 contains 15 residues. V dropped 6 bases and J dropped 5; count of bases not matched to a gene: 12. CDR1 and CDR2 (germline): SGHAT, FQNNGV. This chain's CDR3 is CASSVLGQRVTEAFF. CDR3 in DNA: TGTGCCAGCAGTGTATTGGGACAGAGGGTGACTGAAGCTTTCTTT.

This clone was observed a few times. The chain carries TRBV2 and TRBJ2-7; D remains ambiguous. CDR3 length equals 12 residues. From germline, CDR1 is SNHLY and CDR2 FYNNEI. V gave up 3 bases and J gave up 4 bases, with 7 bases separating them. CDR3 amino acids: CASSDVGYEQYF. The CDR3 nucleotides read TGTGCCAGCAGTGATGTGGGATACGAGCAGTACTTC.

This clone has only one observation. The chain links TRBV11-3 to TRBJ2-1; D is perhaps TRBD2 (6 bases). This CDR3 is built from 12 residues. Trimming removed 4 bases at V and 9 bases at J, with 10 bases between. CDR1 is SGHNT, CDR2 YENEEA, per germline. The CDR3 region has the DNA TGTGCCAGCAGCTCCCAGGGACTTGAGCAGTTCTTC. Protein: CASSSQGLEQFF. The full variable domain, with the rest looked up from reference TRBV11-3 and TRBJ2-1, is EAGVVQSPRYKIIEKKQPVAFWCNPISGHNTLYWYLQNLGQGPELLIRYENEEAVDDSQLPKDRFSAERLKGVDSTLKIQPAELGDSAVYLCASSSQGLEQFFGPGTRLTVL.

This rearrangement joins TRBV7-8 to TRBJ1-5, with TRBD1 matching 9 bases. V gave up 6 bases and J gave up 2 bases; unmatched junction bases: 11. The CDR3 contains 17 residues. CDR1 is SGHVS, CDR2 FQNEAQ, per germline. CDR3: CASRPSGQGNRNQPQHF. CDR3 sequence (DNA): TGTGCCAGCAGGCCTTCGGGACAGGGTAATCGCAATCAGCCCCAGCATTTT.

The chain is built from TRBV6-6 and TRBJ1-1; D uncertain. The V gene's germline CDR1 is MNHNY and CDR2 SVGAGI (reference sequence). Between the trimmed V and J ends, which lost 8 bases and 2 bases, there was a span of 12 bases. The CDR3 extends over 13 amino acids. Written as DNA, the CDR3 is TGTGCCAGCTTCCCTGCGGCAAACACTGAAGCTTTCTTT. This codes for CASFPAANTEAFF.

The chain links TRBV7-8 to TRBJ2-5; the D is unclear. The CDR3 contains 13 residues. Trimming removed 3 bases from V and 0 bases from J, with 5 bases in between. The germline CDR1 and CDR2 sequences are SGHVS and FQNEAQ. The CDR3 DNA sequence: TGTGCCAGCAGCTTGGATAACCAAGAGACCCAGTACTTC. This encodes CASSLDNQETQYF.

This chain uses TRBV28 with TRBJ2-7; D perhaps matches TRBD2 (5 bases). The V gene lost 1 base and the J gene lost 0 bases, with 13 bases spanning the gap. CDR1 is MDHEN and CDR2 is SYDVKM in the germline V gene. This CDR3 contains 16 residues. The CDR3 DNA reads TGTGCCAGCAGTTTATATGGGAGCGGTAGCTCCTACGAGCAGTACTTC. Translation: CASSLYGSGSSYEQYF. Using reference TRBV28 and TRBJ2-7 for the parts outside the CDR3, the full variable domain is DVKVTQSSRYLVKRTGEKVFLECVQDMDHENMFWYRQDPGLGLRLIYFSYDVKMKEKGDIPEGYSVSREKKERFSLILESASTNQTSMYLCASSLYGSGSSYEQYFGPGTRLTVT.

Concerning this clone itself: Other DNA sequences of this sample code for an identical CDR3. The chain links TRBV7-8 to TRBJ2-3; D call uncertain. CDR1 and CDR2 from the germline V gene are SGHVS and FQNEAQ. Trimming took off 8 bases at V and 3 bases at J, with 12 bases between the two ends. The CDR3 has 13 amino acids. The CDR3, as DNA: TGTGCCAGCTTGGACGAAGGGACAGATACGCAGTATTTT. It specifies CASLDEGTDTQYF.

This chain links TRBV12-5 with TRBJ2-1; D is undetermined. CDR1 and CDR2 from the germline V gene are LGHNT and FRNRAP. This CDR3 comprises 14 residues. Trimming removed 7 bases at V and 6 bases at J, with 16 bases between. CDR3 in amino acids: CASAPPTESNEQFF. CDR3 coding DNA: TGTGCTAGTGCCCCCCCTACAGAGTCCAATGAGCAGTTCTTC.

This chain joins TRBV7-9 and TRBJ2-1; D not resolved. Per the germline V gene, CDR1 is SEHNR and CDR2 is FQNEAQ (reference sequence). The CDR3 sequence is 17 residues long. Trimming left V 1 base short and J 8 bases short, with 21 bases between. In DNA, the CDR3 is TGTGCCAGCAGCTTAGTCCCGAAACCTGTCCAACGCGATGAGCAGTTCTTC. Encoded protein: CASSLVPKPVQRDEQFF.